This record covers a single T cell receptor (beta chain). V lost 0 bases and J 4 bases, leaving 13 bases between the germline ends. From germline, CDR1 is MNHEY and CDR2 SVGAGI. The CDR3 totals 16 residues. A second PCR, run for roughly 7 to 11 cycles, used a sample-barcoded 5' primer plus a J-beta primer mix. A template-switch adaptor with 12 random nucleotides tagged each cDNA molecule. TCRdb passed the 5' RACE reads through MiXCR, listing each CDR3 protein once. The table shows around 990,000 distinct CDR3 sequences, with 20% to 25% occurring only once. The data belong to a study of blood T cells in healthy people across ages. These data are also associated with another study on T cells of mothers and their children.

The rearrangement joins TRBV6-5 to TRBJ2-1; D uncertain. Sequencing was performed on blood. The source is a girl aged 2-10 years in good health. CDR3 protein: CASSYSWLPKYNEQFF. CDR3 coding DNA: TGTGCCAGCAGTTACTCGTGGCTACCCAAATACAATGAGCAGTTCTTC.